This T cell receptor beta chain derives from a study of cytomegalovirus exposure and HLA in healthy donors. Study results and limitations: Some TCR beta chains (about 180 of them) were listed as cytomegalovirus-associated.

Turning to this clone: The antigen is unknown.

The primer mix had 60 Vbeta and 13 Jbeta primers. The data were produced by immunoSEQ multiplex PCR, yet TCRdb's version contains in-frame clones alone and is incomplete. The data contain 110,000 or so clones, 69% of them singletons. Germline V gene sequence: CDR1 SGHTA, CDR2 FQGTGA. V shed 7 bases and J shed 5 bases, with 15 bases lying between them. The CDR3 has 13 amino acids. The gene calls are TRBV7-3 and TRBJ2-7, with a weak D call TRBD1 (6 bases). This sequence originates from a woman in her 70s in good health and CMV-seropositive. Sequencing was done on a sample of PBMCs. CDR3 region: CASILTGPDEQYF. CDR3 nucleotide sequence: TGTGCCAGCATCCTGACAGGACCGGACGAGCAGTACTTC.